This T cell receptor beta chain originates from a study of shared clonotypes between healthy human individuals. Donors had no recently reported acute infections or vaccinations and were HIV-negative. Splitting of CD4+ cells produced CD45RA+ naive and CD45RA-negative memory subsets. This CDR3 has 17 residues. V was trimmed by 2 bases and J by 7 bases, leaving 22 bases between them. Germline CDR1 reads SGHRS; CDR2 reads YFSETQ. Clones were read by immunoSEQ multiplex PCR, and TCRdb kept only the in-frame ones, dropping some. The table records 2 million to 2.5 million clones, roughly 90% of them present only once.

The sample consisted of naive CD4+ T cells from PBMCs. Indicated subset: CD45RA+ positively selected. The sequence was collected from a man aged 18 to 35 in good health. Some clones in this sample may be carry-over from other donors' samples. The chain carries TRBV5-1 and TRBJ2-1; D may be TRBD2 (6 bases). The CDR3 DNA reads TGCGCCAGCAGCTTTTTCAACCCGGGAGATGGTAAGAATGAGCAGTTCTTC. This encodes CASSFFNPGDGKNEQFF.